Listed below are T cell receptor beta chains from one sample, sequenced in a study of T cells in Graves' hyperthyroidism and ophthalmopathy. TCRdb itself ran the multiplex PCR reads through MiXCR, one entry per CDR3 protein. This table holds over 300,000 distinct CDR3 sequences, around 13% found once. Material: blood. These receptors were taken from an older woman with Graves' hyperthyroidism. Each CDR3 is given with its conserved first and last residue. The order of the fields is V gene, CDR3 length, clone size, D gene, J gene, CDR3 protein, CDR3 DNA. A D gene is named only where the DNA matches it firmly. The size entry is marked missing in some rows and otherwise reads once, few, many or a size class.

>TRBV6-1|16|many|NA|TRBJ1-5
CASRKGRQPDHQPQHF
TGTGCCAGCAGAAAGGGCAGACAGCCTGACCATCAGCCCCAGCATTTT
>TRBV28|14|once|TRBD2|TRBJ2-3
CASSLMRASGRQYF
TGTGCCAGCAGTTTAATGAGGGCTAGCGGGAGGCAGTATTTT
>TRBV5-1|14|NA|NA|TRBJ2-3
CAGSQGLSTDTQYF
TGCGCCGGCAGCCAGGGACTTTCCACAGATACGCAGTATTTT
>TRBV19|14|many|NA|TRBJ1-1
CASRRGLRNTEAFF
TGTGCCAGTAGGAGAGGGTTGAGGAACACTGAAGCTTTCTTT
>TRBV20-1|13|many|NA|TRBJ1-2
CSATPGANYGYTF
TGCAGTGCCACCCCAGGGGCTAACTATGGCTACACCTTC
>TRBV12-3/TRBV12-4|16|few|NA|TRBJ1-4
CASSIPSGISNEKLFF
TGTGCCAGCAGTATACCGTCAGGGATTTCTAATGAAAAACTGTTTTTT
>TRBV7-3|13|NA|TRBD1|TRBJ2-7
CASSPGQSREQYF
TGTGCCAGCAGCCCGGGACAGAGTAGGGAGCAGTACTTC
>TRBV13|15|many|NA|TRBJ1-2
CASSFQTGLNYGYTF
TGTGCCAGCAGCTTCCAGACGGGTCTCAACTATGGCTACACCTTC
>TRBV20-1|12|NA|NA|TRBJ1-5
CSASGGLGPQHF
TGCAGTGCTAGCGGGGGACTGGGACCCCAGCATTTT
>TRBV2|13|many|NA|TRBJ2-3
CASSPPGRDTQYF
TGTGCCAGCAGCCCTCCCGGGCGGGATACGCAGTATTTT
>TRBV20-1|15|many|TRBD1|TRBJ1-1
CSAIGSGGMNTEAFF
TGCAGTGCTATTGGGTCAGGGGGGATGAACACTGAAGCTTTCTTT
>TRBV4-1|16|few|TRBD2|TRBJ2-2
CASSRLAGGDTGELFF
TGCGCCAGCAGCCGCTTAGCGGGAGGGGACACCGGGGAGCTGTTTTTT
>TRBV5-1|12|many|NA|TRBJ2-3
CASSFEGDTQYF
TGCGCCAGCAGTTTCGAAGGAGATACGCAGTATTTT
>TRBV6-1|14|many|TRBD1|TRBJ1-1
CASSESGGITEAFF
TGTGCCAGCAGTGAATCAGGGGGCATCACTGAAGCTTTCTTT
>TRBV28|16|NA|NA|TRBJ2-2
CASSPPFGRNTGELFF
TGTGCCAGCAGCCCCCCCTTTGGGCGAAACACCGGGGAGCTGTTTTTT
>TRBV28|14|NA|NA|TRBJ2-1
CASNGGGSYNEQFF
TGTGCCAGCAATGGAGGGGGCTCCTACAATGAGCAGTTCTTC
>TRBV2|15|many|NA|TRBJ2-2
CASREQGANTGELFF
TGTGCCAGCAGGGAACAAGGGGCGAACACCGGGGAGCTGTTTTTT
>TRBV20-1|14|many|NA|TRBJ1-5
CSALNQGRDQPQHF
TGCAGTGCATTAAACCAGGGGAGGGATCAGCCCCAGCATTTT
>TRBV28|13|many|NA|TRBJ1-1
CASSFIGEREAFF
TGTGCCAGCAGTTTTATAGGTGAACGTGAAGCTTTCTTT
>TRBV13|14|many|TRBD1|TRBJ2-7
CASSLPGGNGEQYF
TGTGCCAGCAGCTTACCAGGGGGCAACGGCGAGCAGTACTTC
>TRBV24-1|13|few|TRBD1|TRBJ2-5
CATHVGLAGQGYF
TGTGCCACCCACGTCGGCCTTGCAGGACAGGGCTACTTC
>TRBV12-5|13|many|NA|TRBJ2-7
CASGLWGANEQYF
TGTGCTAGTGGTTTGTGGGGGGCAAACGAGCAGTACTTC
>TRBV20-1|13|many|TRBD1|TRBJ1-5
CSATGQGNQPQHF
TGCAGTGCCACGGGACAGGGGAATCAGCCCCAGCATTTT
>TRBV27|14|NA|NA|TRBJ2-7
CASGSLRQTYEQYF
TGTGCCAGCGGTTCCCTCCGGCAGACCTACGAGCAGTACTTC
>TRBV5-4|15|NA|NA|TRBJ2-3
CASNLAGPSTDTQYF
TGTGCCAGCAACTTGGCGGGACCAAGCACAGATACGCAGTATTTT